Following are 15 T cell receptor beta chains from one sample sequenced in a study of vaccination effects on CD4 cells after COVID-19 (dated by TCRdb to 2021 to 2024). No antigen has been assigned to these receptors. The method was the immunoSEQ multiplex PCR assay. In its TCRdb copy, this immuneACCESS table keeps in-frame sequences only and misses some clones. Where compared with another copy, unresolved V genes explain less than half of these, and the others have no known cause. Counted in this sample were more than 35,000 clones; about three quarters of them appeared once. The ten largest clones add up to about 10% of the sample. After 10 to 11 days of culture, CD4+ T cells were isolated with the EasySep CD4+ T cell isolation kit. Each participant received two doses of an mRNA SARS-CoV-2 vaccine, either BNT162b2 or mRNA-1273. Specimen: CD4+ T cells from PBMCs cultured without peptide, collected after COVID-19 vaccination. The receptors shown here come from a human donor who received a COVID-19 vaccine.

This chain's CDR3 is CASSEMGSYGEQYF. Here the CDR3 DNA reads TGTGCCAGCAGTGAGATGGGCAGCTATGGGGAGCAGTACTTC. The J gene is TRBJ2-7, the V gene TRBV2; D ambiguous. The CDR3 has 14 amino acids. The V end lost 3 bases, the J end lost 7 bases, and 16 bases lay between the germline ends. From germline, CDR1 is SNHLY and CDR2 FYNNEI.

This chain links TRBV24-1 with TRBJ1-2; tentatively, D is TRBD1 (6 bases). The germline CDR1 and CDR2 sequences are KGHDR and SFDVKD. The germline V and J ends were trimmed by 1 base and 9 bases, with 17 bases remaining between them. CDR3 length: 15 residues. The CDR3 region is CATSDFGGLGGRYTF. The CDR3 bases are TGTGCCACCAGTGATTTTGGGGGCCTCGGAGGACGCTACACCTTC.

The chain carries TRBV29-1 and TRBJ2-1; D is undetermined. The V gene's germline CDR1 is SQVTM and CDR2 ANQGSEA. Trimming took off 5 bases at V and 0 bases at J, with 8 bases between the two ends. This CDR3 has 13 amino acids. The DNA of the CDR3 is TGCAGCGTTACCCGGAGCTCCTACAATGAGCAGTTCTTC. Translating it yields CSVTRSSYNEQFF.

This clone appeared a few times. This chain joins TRBV6-5 and TRBJ2-7, with a weak D call TRBD2 (5 bases). Germline lookup yields CDR1 MNHEY and CDR2 SVGAGI. The V end was cut by 6 bases, the J end by 1 base, with 16 bases between. The CDR3 is 15 residues long. The CDR3 here is CASSLLGSFSYEQYF. In DNA, the CDR3 is TGTGCCAGCAGCCTTCTAGGGAGTTTTTCCTACGAGCAGTACTTC.

This clone is a singleton in its sample. The chain carries TRBV6-5 and TRBJ2-1, with 9 bases that match TRBD2. The CDR3 loop spans 16 amino acids. Losses at the gene ends were 1 base for V and 5 bases for J; bases not matched to a gene: 6. Germline CDR1 and CDR2: MNHEY and SVGAGI. DNA of the CDR3: TGTGCCAGCAGTTACTTACCTAGCGGGACCCACAATGAGCAGTTCTTC. Amino acid sequence: CASSYLPSGTHNEQFF.

This chain uses TRBV28 with TRBJ1-2; tentative D call: TRBD1 (5 bases). The CDR3 contains 16 residues. V dropped 3 bases and J dropped 4 bases, with 18 bases sitting between them. Germline CDR1 is MDHEN and CDR2 is SYDVKM. The CDR3 nucleotides read TGTGCCAGCAGTTTCCCCCCAGGGACGGGGGGCTATGGCTACACCTTC. Its translation is CASSFPPGTGGYGYTF.

The chain couples TRBV10-2 to TRBJ1-5, with TRBD1 matching over 8 bases. V lost 9 bases and J lost 4; bases outside the gene matches: 11. The germline CDR1 and CDR2 sequences are WSHSY and SAAADI. This CDR3 has 15 residues. CDR3 loop: CARITTGEVNQPQHF. CDR3 in DNA: TGCGCCAGGATTACGACAGGGGAAGTTAATCAGCCCCAGCATTTT.

The CDR3 DNA follows: TGTGCCAGCAGCCACGGACAGACGGGAAACACCATATATTTT. Translation: CASSHGQTGNTIYF. The chain uses TRBV3-1 (or the pseudogene TRBV3-2) and TRBJ1-3; a weak D match, TRBD1 (6 bases). The CDR3 is 14 amino acids. CDR1 LGHDT and CDR2 YNNKEL come from the germline V gene (reference sequence). Trimming cost V 3 bases and J 4 bases, with 10 bases left between them.

This rearrangement joins TRBV2 to TRBJ2-1; D remains ambiguous. The germline V gene encodes CDR1 SNHLY and CDR2 FYNNEI. CDR3 length: 13 amino acids. V was trimmed by 1 base and J by 8 bases, leaving 9 bases between them. The CDR3: CASSEESEDEQFF. The CDR3 DNA sequence: TGTGCCAGCAGTGAAGAATCTGAGGATGAGCAGTTCTTC.

The chain joins TRBV4-1 to TRBJ2-7, with 9 bases aligning to TRBD1. Per germline, CDR1 MGHRA and CDR2 YSYEKL. This CDR3 is built from 16 residues. The V gene end was trimmed by 4 bases and the J gene end by 0 bases; junction bases not matched to a gene: 7. CDR3 bases: TGCGCCAGCAGCCGACCGGGACAGGGAGCCTCCTACGAGCAGTACTTC. As protein: CASSRPGQGASYEQYF.

This chain links TRBV20-1 with TRBJ1-6; D is unclear. The CDR3 sequence is 14 residues long. V lost 3 bases, J lost 4 bases, and 10 bases lay in between. CDR1 and CDR2 (germline): DFQATT, SNEGSKA (reference sequence). CDR3 residues: CSASRVDYNSPLHF. CDR3 in DNA: TGCAGTGCTAGTCGGGTGGATTATAATTCACCCCTCCACTTT.

V usage is TRBV10-1 and J usage is TRBJ2-5; 7 nucleotides agree with TRBD1. The junction had 13 bases not matched to a gene; V was cut back by 5 bases and J by 4 bases. The CDR3 consists of 16 residues. Germline-derived CDR1 and CDR2 are WNHNN and SYGVQD (reference sequence). As DNA, the CDR3 is TGCGCCAGCAGTACCACAGGGGAAGGGGCCCGAGAGACCCAGTACTTC. Protein: CASSTTGEGARETQYF.

J is TRBJ1-6 and V is TRBV7-9; the match to TRBD1 covers 7 bases. After removal of 5 bases from V and 7 bases from J, the junction contained 14 bases not matched to a gene. Germline CDR1 is SEHNR and CDR2 is FQNEAQ (reference sequence). This CDR3 contains 17 residues. The CDR3 sequence is CASSPNRGRGSNSPLHF. In nucleotides, the CDR3 is TGTGCCAGCAGCCCCAACAGGGGAAGGGGATCCAATTCACCCCTCCACTTT.

The J gene is TRBJ1-2, the V gene TRBV5-1; D unresolved. Germline CDR1 SGHRS, CDR2 YFSETQ. Trimming took off 3 bases at V and 0 bases at J, with 12 bases between the two ends. The CDR3 has 15 amino acids. CDR3 in amino acids: CASSSRAQTNYGYTF. CDR3 DNA: TGCGCCAGCAGCTCGAGGGCCCAGACTAACTATGGCTACACCTTC.

The chain links TRBV18 to TRBJ2-2, with D possibly matching TRBD2 (5 bases). Germline lookup yields CDR1 KGHSH and CDR2 LQKENI. Trimming took 5 bases from V and 4 from J, leaving 8 bases between them. This CDR3 comprises 13 residues. The CDR3 here is CASSSGFTGELFF. In DNA form, the CDR3 reads TGTGCCAGCTCATCGGGGTTCACCGGGGAGCTGTTTTTT.